Listed below are T cell receptor beta chains from one sample, sequenced in a study of early T cells in non-severe SARS-CoV-2 infection. TCRdb ran MiXCR on the 5' RACE reads and lists one entry per CDR3 protein. The sample contains 100,000 to 150,000 distinct CDR3 sequences, under 15% of which appear only once. The sequencing input was whole blood. Every receptor here comes from an adult who was a healthcare worker with PCR-confirmed SARS-CoV-2 infection or an uninfected control (not recorded which). CDR3s include the opening cysteine and the closing phenylalanine or tryptophan. The order of the fields is CDR3 length, D gene, V gene, clone size, J gene, CDR3 DNA, CDR3 protein. A D gene is named only where the DNA matches it firmly. Size is stated for part of the rows, as once, few or many counts, or as a class when the clone is expanded.

>11|TRBD1|TRBV20-1|many|TRBJ1-1
TGCAGTGCAGGAGGGGGCGCTGAAGCTTTCTTT
CSAGGGAEAFF
>12|.|TRBV5-6|few|TRBJ1-1
TGTGCCAGCAGCCCATGGGGGGCGGAAGCTTTCTTT
CASSPWGAEAFF
>15|.|TRBV12-3/TRBV12-4|.|TRBJ2-1
TGTGCCAGCACCCTTTCCGCTACCCAGGGTCATGAGCAGTTCTTC
CASTLSATQGHEQFF
>12|.|TRBV7-8|.|TRBJ2-7
TGTGCCAGCAGCTTAGCGGGGGACGAGCAGTACTTC
CASSLAGDEQYF
>13|.|TRBV19|.|TRBJ2-4
TGTGCCAGTAGTTGGGGTCCAGCGGACATTCAGTACTTC
CASSWGPADIQYF
>11|.|TRBV7-9|many|TRBJ2-5
TGTGCCAGCAGCTCCAAAGAGACCCAGTACTTC
CASSSKETQYF
>11|.|TRBV7-6|few|TRBJ2-1
TGTGCCAGCGGGAGAGCCAATGAGCAGTTCTTC
CASGRANEQFF
>13|.|TRBV27|.|TRBJ2-7
TGTGCCAGCAGTCCTGGGTCCTTGGGCGAGCAGTACTTC
CASSPGSLGEQYF
>15|.|TRBV7-7|.|TRBJ2-5
TGTGCCAGCAGCTTAGGCGTCGGTTCGGAAGAGACCCAGTACTTC
CASSLGVGSEETQYF
>12|.|TRBV5-1|few|TRBJ2-5
TGCGCCAGCAGCGATCTCCAAGAGACCCAGTACTTC
CASSDLQETQYF
>14|.|TRBV20-1|.|TRBJ2-3
TGCAGTGCCTCCGGGCCTAGTAAGTCAGATACGCAGTATTTT
CSASGPSKSDTQYF
>18|.|TRBV4-1|.|TRBJ2-2
TGCGCCAGCAGCCTGAGAGGGTCCGACCGGGGGACCACCGGGGAGCTGTTTTTT
CASSLRGSDRGTTGELFF
>16|TRBD2|TRBV20-1|many|TRBJ2-7
TGCAGTGCGCTCCCCTCTGTTGGCGGGGGAGCCTACGAGCAGTACTTC
CSALPSVGGGAYEQYF
>14|TRBD1|TRBV28|few|TRBJ2-5
TGTGCCAGCAGTGGAACAGGGGGTTTAGAGACCCAGTACTTC
CASSGTGGLETQYF
>13|.|TRBV11-3|.|TRBJ2-2
TGTGCCAGCAGCTTCGATCGGACCCGGGAGCTGTTTTTT
CASSFDRTRELFF
>13|.|TRBV7-3|few|TRBJ1-1
TGTGCCAGCAGCCCCGGGGGAGTCACTGAAGCTTTCTTT
CASSPGGVTEAFF
>14|.|TRBV10-2|few|TRBJ2-1
TGCGCCAGCAGTGAACTAGACTTCTACAATGAGCAGTTCTTC
CASSELDFYNEQFF
>15|TRBD1|TRBV5-1|.|TRBJ1-1
TGCGCCAGCAGCTGGACAGGGAGGGAGAGCACTGAAGCTTTCTTT
CASSWTGRESTEAFF
>14|.|TRBV7-6|many|TRBJ2-1
TGTGCCAGCAGCCTGGCAGGCGCCCACAATGAGCAGTTCTTC
CASSLAGAHNEQFF
>16|TRBD1|TRBV15|.|TRBJ1-1
TGTGCCACCAGCAGTGCCCCAGGGGGCGCGGGCACTGAAGCTTTCTTT
CATSSAPGGAGTEAFF
>15|.|TRBV2|many|TRBJ1-3
TGTGCCAGCAGCTACACTGGACCCTCCGGAAACACCATATATTTT
CASSYTGPSGNTIYF
>15|.|TRBV12-3/TRBV12-4|.|TRBJ2-5
TGTGCCAGCAGTTCTGGTCCAGGACTCCCCGAGACCCAGTACTTC
CASSSGPGLPETQYF
>15|.|TRBV21-1|.|TRBJ2-1
TGTGCCAGCAGCAATTTAGCGGGGGGTTACAATGAGCAGTTCTTC
CASSNLAGGYNEQFF
>16|TRBD1|TRBV7-9|.|TRBJ2-2
TGTGCCAGCAGCCTCGTGGGACAGGGGTTCGCCGGGGAGCTGTTTTTT
CASSLVGQGFAGELFF
>16|TRBD1|TRBV3-1|.|TRBJ1-4
TGTGCCAGCAGCCGGGAACAACAGGGGACTGGCGAAAAACTGTTTTTT
CASSREQQGTGEKLFF
>16|TRBD2|TRBV5-1|.|TRBJ2-5
TGCGCCAGCAGCCTCCCTGTGGGGGGGGGCCAAGAGACCCAGTACTTC
CASSLPVGGGQETQYF
>10|.|TRBV7-9|few|TRBJ2-6
TGTGCCAGCAGCTTAGAGTTCCTGACTTTC
CASSLEFLTF
>16|.|TRBV7-2|.|TRBJ1-4
TGTGCCAGCAGCACCGACAGTTATGCAACTAATGAAAAACTGTTTTTT
CASSTDSYATNEKLFF
>12|.|TRBV7-9|few|TRBJ2-1
TGTGCCAGCAGCCGACAAAGCAATGAGCAGTTCTTC
CASSRQSNEQFF
>14|.|TRBV20-1|.|TRBJ1-4
TGCAGTGCTAGAGCTGACGGCCTTAATGAAAAACTGTTTTTT
CSARADGLNEKLFF
>19|TRBD2|TRBV4-1|many|TRBJ2-1
TGCGCCAGCAGCCAAGATGGCCTAGCGGGGGGGAGCTCCTACAATGAGCAGTTCTTC
CASSQDGLAGGSSYNEQFF
>16|TRBD2|TRBV3-1|few|TRBJ2-5
TGTGCCAGCAGCCCGACTAGCGGGGGGTTCCAAGAGACCCAGTACTTC
CASSPTSGGFQETQYF
>16|.|TRBV4-1|few|TRBJ2-7
TGCGCCAGCAGCCAGGACGCACACTACCTGGGCTACGAGCAGTACTTC
CASSQDAHYLGYEQYF
>14|.|TRBV28|few|TRBJ1-1
TGTGCCAGCAGTCCCCCAGGCAACGTTAGGCAAGCTTTCTTT
CASSPPGNVRQAFF
>13|.|TRBV29-1|.|TRBJ1-1
TGCAGCGTCTACGGGAATTTGAACACTGAAGCTTTCTTT
CSVYGNLNTEAFF
>12|.|TRBV15|.|TRBJ1-6
TGTGCCACCAGCAGAGAGAATTCACCCCTCCACTTT
CATSRENSPLHF
>13|.|TRBV7-3|.|TRBJ1-1
TGTGCCAGCAGCGTCGGGGTGAGCACTGAAGCTTTCTTT
CASSVGVSTEAFF
>14|.|TRBV5-4|.|TRBJ2-1
TGTGCCAGCAGCTTGAGCGCGTCCAACAATGAGCAGTTCTTC
CASSLSASNNEQFF
>16|TRBD1|TRBV5-1|few|TRBJ1-6
TGCGCCAGCAGCTTGTCGAGGACAGGCGACAATTCACCCCTCCACTTT
CASSLSRTGDNSPLHF
>14|TRBD2|TRBV29-1|few|TRBJ2-1
TGCAGCGTCTCTAGCGGGGGGTCCTACAATGAGCAGTTCTTC
CSVSSGGSYNEQFF
>17|TRBD1|TRBV4-2|few|TRBJ1-3
TGTGCCAGCAGCGATCGACAGGGGAACCAGCCTGGAAACACCATATATTTT
CASSDRQGNQPGNTIYF